A single sample is the source of the 23 T cell receptor beta chains below, sequenced in a study of blood T cells in healthy people across ages (dated by TCRdb to the mid-2010s). The protocol used for the library was 5' RACE. Sequenced on an Illumina HiSeq 2500. A second roughly 6 to 12 cycle PCR used a sample-barcoded 5' primer and a J-beta primer mix. TCRdb trimmed the raw reads at Q25, called clones with MiXCR and kept productive beta chains. Duplicate CDR3 protein sequences are folded into a single record with the most common DNA and genes. For this sample the table gives roughly 550,000 distinct CDR3 sequences, of which 24% were detected only once. Of the sample, just over 8.5% is held by the ten largest clones. The sample also formed part of further work on T cells of mothers and their children.

The specimen was blood. The source is a boy aged 5-17 years in good health.

This clonotype occurred a few times. The conserved closing phenylalanine or tryptophan is absent in this CDR3, likely reflecting a read error. The chain employs TRBV3-1 and TRBJ1-2; 8 nucleotides match TRBD1. From germline, CDR1 is LGHDT and CDR2 YNNKEL (reference sequence). The CDR3 length is 13 residues. V lost 1 base to trimming and J lost 7 bases; unmatched junction nucleotides: 2. The CDR3 is CASSQGTGCGYTL. CDR3 nucleotide sequence: TGTGCCAGCAGCCAAGGGACAGGGTGTGGCTACACCCTC.

This clonotype was picked up a small number of times. The genes are TRBV29-1 and TRBJ1-2; D is undetermined. The V end was cut by 0 bases, the J end by 8 bases, with 16 bases between. The CDR3 contains 14 residues. Looked up from germline, CDR1 is SQVTM and CDR2 is ANQGSEA. The CDR3 here is CSVEDTSKYNGYTF. The CDR3 region has the DNA TGCAGCGTTGAAGATACTTCTAAGTATAACGGCTACACCTTC.

This chain connects TRBV4-3 to TRBJ2-7; tentatively, D is TRBD2 (5 bases). With the DNA end fitting TRBJ2-1 better, the J assignment may be wrong. CDR1 LGHNA and CDR2 YSLEER come from the germline V gene. The CDR3 totals 15 residues. Here the CDR3 reads CASSQDGVGYNEQFF. Written as DNA, the CDR3 is TGCGCCAGCAGCCAAGACGGGGTAGGGTACAATGAGCAGTTCTTC.

A few counts support this clonotype. The rearrangement links TRBV14 to TRBJ1-2; unclear D gene. CDR1 is SGHDN, CDR2 FVKESK, per germline. This CDR3 has 14 amino acids. Deletions cut 0 bases from V and 2 bases from J, with 7 bases between. CDR3 loop: CASSQEQENYGYTF. The CDR3 nucleotides read TGTGCCAGCAGCCAAGAGCAGGAAAACTATGGCTACACCTTC.

There are a few counts of this clonotype. CDR3 region: CASSLDYQGNTEAFF. As DNA, the CDR3 is TGTGCCAGCAGCTTAGATTATCAGGGGAACACTGAAGCTTTCTTT. The chain is built from TRBV11-2 and TRBJ1-1, with D perhaps TRBD1 (5 bases). This CDR3 spans 15 amino acids. V lost 0 bases and J lost 1, with 9 bases in between. Germline V gene data show CDR1 as SGHAT and CDR2 as FQNNGV.

This CDR3 is CSAQTFSSYNEQFF. The CDR3 coding sequence is TGCAGTGCCCAGACTTTCAGCTCCTACAATGAGCAGTTCTTC. The chain links TRBV20-1 to TRBJ2-1; D ambiguous. This CDR3 region has 14 residues. The V gene lost 6 bases and the J gene lost 0 bases, with 12 bases spanning the gap. Per the germline V gene, CDR1 is DFQATT and CDR2 is SNEGSKA (reference sequence).

The chain employs TRBV6-5 and TRBJ2-2; 8 bases agree with TRBD1. The ends lost 4 bases at V and 2 bases at J; junction bases unmatched: 6. The CDR3 length is 16 residues. Per the germline V gene, CDR1 is MNHEY and CDR2 is SVGAGI. The CDR3 is CASSSTGTGNTGELFF. CDR3 in DNA: TGTGCCAGCAGTTCCACCGGGACAGGAAACACCGGGGAGCTGTTTTTT.

This clonotype appeared a few times. The V gene is TRBV4-1, the J gene TRBJ2-6, with a weak D call TRBD2 (5 bases). Between the trimmed V and J ends, which lost 3 bases and 5 bases, there was a span of 17 bases. Germline CDR1 is MGHRA and CDR2 is YSYEKL. CDR3 length equals 17 residues. The CDR3 bases are TGCGCCAGCAGCCACGTAGGACGGGAAGCGAGGGCCAACGTCCTGACTTTC. It is translated as CASSHVGREARANVLTF.

The rearrangement joins TRBV27 to TRBJ2-1, with 8 bases aligning to TRBD1. This CDR3 is 15 amino acids long. With 4 bases clipped from V and 6 bases from J, the junction kept 8 bases outside the gene matches. Germline-derived CDR1 and CDR2 are MNHEY and SMNVEV (reference sequence). The CDR3 coding sequence is TGTGCCAGCAGTTCCTCGAGCCAGGGGGCCAATGAGCAGTTCTTC. Translating gives CASSSSSQGANEQFF.

V is TRBV4-2 and J is TRBJ2-5, with TRBD1 identical over 8 bases. The V and J ends lost 0 bases and 5 bases, in that order; junction bases with no gene match: 5. The V gene's germline CDR1 is LGHNA and CDR2 YNFKEQ. The CDR3 sequence is 15 residues long. The CDR3 reads CASSQDPGGTETQYF. CDR3 DNA: TGTGCCAGCAGCCAAGATCCAGGGGGCACGGAGACCCAGTACTTC.

The gene calls are TRBV7-2 and TRBJ2-7; TRBD1 agrees at 8 bases. This CDR3 region has 14 residues. J was trimmed by 4 bases and V by 8 bases; bases with no gene match: 10. CDR1 SGHTA and CDR2 FQGNSA come from the germline V gene. CDR3 loop: CASGVGTGAYEQYF. CDR3 in DNA: TGTGCCAGCGGCGTCGGGACAGGAGCTTACGAGCAGTACTTC.

This clonotype was seen more than once but under ten times. A single base separates this from a much larger clone, so it may be a read error. The chain recombines TRBV5-5 with TRBJ2-2; 8 nucleotides agree with TRBD1. The CDR3 length is 14 residues. CDR1 SGHKS and CDR2 YYEKEE come from the germline V gene (reference sequence). Germline trimming cut 3 bases from V and 4 bases from J; bases unmatched to any gene: 2. The CDR3 sequence: CASSWTGTTGELFF. DNA of the CDR3: TGTGCCAGCAGCTGGACAGGGACCACCGGGGAGCTGTTTTTT.

This chain joins TRBV6-1 and TRBJ1-1, with unresolved D. CDR1 is MNHNS and CDR2 is SASEGT in the germline V gene. V lost 6 bases and J 6 bases, leaving 23 bases between the germline ends. This CDR3 contains 16 residues. CDR3 in DNA: TGTGCCAGCAGCAAAAGTCAAGGAGCGGCGCACCCTGAAGCTTTCTTT. It translates to CASSKSQGAAHPEAFF.

V usage is TRBV7-8 and J usage is TRBJ2-1, with TRBD1 matching 8 bases. CDR3 size: 15 residues. Looked up from germline, CDR1 is SGHVS and CDR2 is FQNEAQ. Trimming at V came to 8 bases and at J to 1 base, leaving 7 bases not matched to a gene. The CDR3 is CASVQDRESYNEQFF. The CDR3 bases are TGTGCCAGCGTCCAGGACAGGGAGTCCTACAATGAGCAGTTCTTC.

The chain's CDR3 is CASSEDEQYF. The CDR3 region has the DNA TGTGCCAGCAGTGAGGACGAGCAGTACTTC. The chain employs TRBV2 and TRBJ2-7; D is unclear. The V gene lost 3 bases and the J gene lost 5 bases, with 2 bases spanning the gap. The germline V gene encodes CDR1 SNHLY and CDR2 FYNNEI. The CDR3 is made up of 10 amino acids.

V usage is TRBV11-2 and J usage is TRBJ2-4; TRBD1 matches at 10 bases. The length of the CDR3 is 16 residues. Germline V lookup: CDR1 SGHAT, CDR2 FQNNGV. Trimming at V came to 5 bases and at J to 7 bases, leaving 11 bases not matched to a gene. The DNA for the CDR3 is TGTGCCAGCAGCCCCCTGGGACAGGGGAAATCGAACATTCAGTACTTC. Protein: CASSPLGQGKSNIQYF.

The rearrangement joins TRBV18 to TRBJ2-7; tentatively, D is TRBD1 (5 bases). Germline-derived CDR1 and CDR2 are KGHSH and LQKENI. The CDR3 covers 14 residues. V lost 6 bases and J lost 1, with 13 bases in between. CDR3 nucleotide sequence: TGTGCCAGCTCCCAGGAACAGGAGTCCTACGAGCAGTACTTC. It yields the protein CASSQEQESYEQYF. The full variable domain, in which reference TRBV18 and TRBJ2-7 provide the parts outside the CDR3, is NAGVMQNPRHLVRRRGQEARLRCSPMKGHSHVYWYRQLPEEGLKFMVYLQKENIIDESGMPKERFSAEFPKEGPSILRIQQVVRGDSAAYFCASSQEQESYEQYFGPGTRLTVT.

In its sample, this clonotype was seen once. This chain joins TRBV12-3 or TRBV12-4 and TRBJ2-5; no firm D call. This CDR3 comprises 15 residues. V dropped 2 bases and J dropped 2 bases, with 12 bases sitting between them. The CDR3 reads CASSLSNQGQETQYF. Here the CDR3 DNA reads TGTGCCAGCAGTTTATCGAACCAAGGGCAAGAGACCCAGTACTTC.

The chain couples TRBV7-2 to TRBJ2-5; 11 bases match TRBD1. This CDR3 is built from 14 residues. Germline lookup yields CDR1 SGHTA and CDR2 FQGNSA. V dropped 5 bases and J dropped 6; count of bases not matched to a gene: 5. CDR3 protein: CASSPDRGRQTQYF. DNA for the CDR3: TGTGCCAGCAGCCCGGACAGGGGGCGGCAGACCCAGTACTTC.

This chain joins TRBV27 and TRBJ2-6, with a tentative D call TRBD1 (5 bases). The CDR3 contains 15 residues. From germline, CDR1 is MNHEY and CDR2 SMNVEV (reference sequence). V lost 6 bases, J lost 2 bases, and 11 bases lay in between. For the CDR3, the DNA is TGTGCCAGCAGCCTGATGACAGCTGGGGCCAACGTCCTGACTTTC. Amino acid sequence: CASSLMTAGANVLTF. Variable domain in full (rest from reference TRBV27 and TRBJ2-6): EAQVTQNPRYLITVTGKKLTVTCSQNMNHEYMSWYRQDPGLGLRQIYYSMNVEVTDKGDVPEGYKVSRKEKRNFPLILESPSPNQTSLYFCASSLMTAGANVLTFGAGSRLTVL.

In this sample, this clonotype turned up many times. V usage is TRBV20-1 and J usage is TRBJ2-7; unclear D gene. The CDR3 is 14 residues long. V shed 0 bases and J shed 4 bases, with 13 bases lying between them. Germline V CDR1 and CDR2: DFQATT, SNEGSKA (reference sequence). CDR3 coding DNA: TGCAGTGCTAGAGATCAAGGTCCTAGATACGAGCAGTACTTC. It translates to CSARDQGPRYEQYF.

This rearrangement joins TRBV7-2 to TRBJ2-5; 10 bases map to TRBD1. The closer fit of TRBJ2-7 to the DNA end suggests the J call may be wrong. The CDR3 has 15 amino acids. The V gene's germline CDR1 is SGHTA and CDR2 FQGNSA. CDR3 DNA: TGTGCCAGCAGCTTAGGACAGGGGGCAGCCTACGAGCAGTACTTC. This encodes CASSLGQGAAYEQYF.

This clonotype has a handful of counts. The J gene is TRBJ2-7, the V gene TRBV4-3, with a possible D match to TRBD1 (5 bases). The CDR3 has 15 residues. Trimming cost V 0 bases and J 4 bases, with 13 bases left between them. Germline V gene data show CDR1 as LGHNA and CDR2 as YSLEER. The CDR3 is CASSQEAQGWYEQYF. The DNA of the CDR3 is TGCGCCAGCAGCCAAGAAGCGCAGGGTTGGTACGAGCAGTACTTC.